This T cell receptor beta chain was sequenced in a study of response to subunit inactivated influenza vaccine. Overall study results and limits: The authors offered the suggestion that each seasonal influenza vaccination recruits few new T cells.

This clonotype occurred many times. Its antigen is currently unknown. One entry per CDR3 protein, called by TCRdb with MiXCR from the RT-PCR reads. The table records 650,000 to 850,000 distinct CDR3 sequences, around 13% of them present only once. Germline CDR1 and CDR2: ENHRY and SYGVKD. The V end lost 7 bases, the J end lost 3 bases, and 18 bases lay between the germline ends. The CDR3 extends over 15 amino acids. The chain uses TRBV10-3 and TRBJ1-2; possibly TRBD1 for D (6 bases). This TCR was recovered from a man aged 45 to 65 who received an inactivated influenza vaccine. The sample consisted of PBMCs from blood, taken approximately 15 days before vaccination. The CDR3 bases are TGTGCCATCAATTTTGCGGGGGGCGTCGACTATGGCTACACCTTC. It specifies CAINFAGGVDYGYTF.